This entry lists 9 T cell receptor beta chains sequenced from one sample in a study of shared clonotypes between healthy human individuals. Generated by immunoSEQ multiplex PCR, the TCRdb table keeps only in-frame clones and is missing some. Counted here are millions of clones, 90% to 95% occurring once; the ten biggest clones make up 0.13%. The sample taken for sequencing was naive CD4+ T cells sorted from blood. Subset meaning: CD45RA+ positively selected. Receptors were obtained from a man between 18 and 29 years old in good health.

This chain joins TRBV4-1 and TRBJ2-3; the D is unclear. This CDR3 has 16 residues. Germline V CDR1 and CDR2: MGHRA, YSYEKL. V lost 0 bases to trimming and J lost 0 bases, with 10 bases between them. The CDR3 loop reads CASSQDKTLSTDTQYF. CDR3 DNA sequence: TGCGCCAGCAGCCAAGACAAAACCCTGAGCACAGATACGCAGTATTTT.

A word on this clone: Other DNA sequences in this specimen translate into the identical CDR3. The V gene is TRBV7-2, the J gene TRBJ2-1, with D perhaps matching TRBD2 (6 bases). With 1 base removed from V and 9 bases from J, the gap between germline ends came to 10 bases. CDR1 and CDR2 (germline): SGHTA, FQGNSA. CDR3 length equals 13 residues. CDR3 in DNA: TGTGCCAGCAGCTTAGGTAGCGGAGGTGAGCAGTTCTTC. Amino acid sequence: CASSLGSGGEQFF.

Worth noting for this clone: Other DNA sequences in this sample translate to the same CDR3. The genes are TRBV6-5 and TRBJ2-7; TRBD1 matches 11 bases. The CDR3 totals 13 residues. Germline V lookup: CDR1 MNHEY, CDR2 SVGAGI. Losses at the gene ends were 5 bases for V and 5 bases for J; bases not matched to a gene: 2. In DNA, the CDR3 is TGTGCCAGCAGTCGGGACAGGGGGAACGAGCAGTACTTC. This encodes CASSRDRGNEQYF.

The CDR3 nucleotides are TGTGCCTGGAGTGTAAGTGGCAAAGCGGAGCAGTACTTC. As protein: CAWSVSGKAEQYF. V is TRBV30 and J is TRBJ2-7; D not resolved. CDR3 length: 13 amino acids. V dropped 0 bases and J dropped 7 bases, with 13 bases sitting between them. From germline, CDR1 is GTSNPN and CDR2 SVGIG (reference sequence).

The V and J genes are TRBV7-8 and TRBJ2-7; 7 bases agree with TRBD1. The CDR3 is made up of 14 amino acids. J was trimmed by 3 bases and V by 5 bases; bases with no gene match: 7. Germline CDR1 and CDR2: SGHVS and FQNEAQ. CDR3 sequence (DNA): TGTGCCAGCAGCCAGACAGGGCCCTACTACGAGCAGTACTTC. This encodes CASSQTGPYYEQYF.

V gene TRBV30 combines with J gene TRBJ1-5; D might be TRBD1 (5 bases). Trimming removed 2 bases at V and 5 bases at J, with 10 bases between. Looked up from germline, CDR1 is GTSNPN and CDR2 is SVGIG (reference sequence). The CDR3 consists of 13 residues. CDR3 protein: CAWSRGRDQPQHF. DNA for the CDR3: TGTGCCTGGAGTAGGGGCCGAGATCAGCCCCAGCATTTT. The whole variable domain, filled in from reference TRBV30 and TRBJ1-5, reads SQTIHQWPATLVQPVGSPLSLECTVEGTSNPNLYWYRQAAGRGLQLLFYSVGIGQISSEVPQNLSASRPQDRQFILSSKKLLLSDSGFYLCAWSRGRDQPQHFGDGTRLSIL.

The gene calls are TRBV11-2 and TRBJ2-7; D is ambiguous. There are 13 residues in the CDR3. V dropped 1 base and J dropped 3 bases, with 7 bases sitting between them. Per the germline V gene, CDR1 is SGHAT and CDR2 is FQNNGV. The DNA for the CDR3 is TGTGCCAGCAGCTTAGGACCGTACTACGAGCAGTACTTC. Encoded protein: CASSLGPYYEQYF.

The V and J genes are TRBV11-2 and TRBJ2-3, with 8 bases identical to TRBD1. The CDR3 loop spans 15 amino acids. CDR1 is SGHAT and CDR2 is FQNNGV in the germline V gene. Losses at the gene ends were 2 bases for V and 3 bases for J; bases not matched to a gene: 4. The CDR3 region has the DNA TGTGCCAGCAGCTTAAGACAGGGGAGTACAGATACGCAGTATTTT. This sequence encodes CASSLRQGSTDTQYF.

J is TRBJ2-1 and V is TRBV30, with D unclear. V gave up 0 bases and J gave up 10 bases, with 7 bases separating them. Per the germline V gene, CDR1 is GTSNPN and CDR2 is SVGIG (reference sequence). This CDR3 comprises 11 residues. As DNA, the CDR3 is TGTGCCTGGAGTGTAAACGGCGAGCAGTTCTTC. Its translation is CAWSVNGEQFF.